Reported below is one T cell receptor (beta chain). Its specificity is not known. Germline loops: CDR1 MGHRA, CDR2 YSYEKL. The CDR3 length is 16 residues. V gave up 0 bases and J gave up 0 bases, with 11 bases separating them. The data are from a study of shared clonotypes between healthy human individuals. In the study overall: Three plates were used per donor for CD4 naive, three for CD4 memory, two for CD8 naive and one for CD8 memory.

Only in-frame clones appear in the TCRdb table, and some are missing; sequencing was by immunoSEQ multiplex PCR. The sample holds nearly 1,000,000 clones; more than 75% are singletons and the top ten take about 1.5%. Study-wide results and caveats: Naive subsets, compared against memory subsets, generally had larger estimated richness values. Generation probabilities were higher for clonotypes shared across all four sorted-subset donors than for unshared ones.

The origin of this receptor is a man aged 18 to 30 in good health. The rearrangement links TRBV4-1 to TRBJ1-1; D unresolved. Sequencing was done on a sample of memory CD4+ T cells sorted from blood. Subset given: CD45RA-negative fraction. The CDR3 region is CASSQDRVFVNTEAFF. The DNA of the CDR3 is TGCGCCAGCAGCCAAGATAGGGTCTTCGTGAACACTGAAGCTTTCTTT.